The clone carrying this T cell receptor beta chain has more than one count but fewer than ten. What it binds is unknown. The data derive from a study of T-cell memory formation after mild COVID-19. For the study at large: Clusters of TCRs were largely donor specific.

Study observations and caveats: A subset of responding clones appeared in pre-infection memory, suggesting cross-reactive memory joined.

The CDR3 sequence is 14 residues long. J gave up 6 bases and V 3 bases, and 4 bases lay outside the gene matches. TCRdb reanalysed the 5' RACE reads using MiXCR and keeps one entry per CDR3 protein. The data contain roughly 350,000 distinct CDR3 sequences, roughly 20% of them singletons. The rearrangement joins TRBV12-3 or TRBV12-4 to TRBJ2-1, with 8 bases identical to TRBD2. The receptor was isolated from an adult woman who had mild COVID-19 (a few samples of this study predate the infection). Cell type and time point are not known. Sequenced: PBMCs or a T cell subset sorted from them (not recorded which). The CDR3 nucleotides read TGTGCCAGCAGTTTGCCGGGGGGGCTCAATGAGCAGTTCTTC. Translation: CASSLPGGLNEQFF.